The clone carrying this T cell receptor (beta chain) was counted between two and nine times. Each cDNA held unique molecular identifiers, and template switching gave it a universal primer site. TCRdb reprocessed the 5' RACE reads via MiXCR and lists one record per CDR3 protein. The data show 600,000 to 850,000 distinct CDR3 sequences, 18% seen once. The data derive from a study of identical twins. Trimming at V came to 5 bases and at J to 0 bases, leaving 2 bases not matched to a gene. Germline V CDR1 and CDR2: ENHRY, SYGVKD. CDR3 size: 14 residues. This sample was shared with a second study, whose subject was T cells expressing NK-cell markers.

This sequence originates from a woman younger than 30 in good health. Sample: PBMCs. The chain is built from TRBV10-3 and TRBJ2-7, with TRBD1 identical over 9 bases. CDR3 amino acids: CAISWGQGSYEQYF. The CDR3 DNA reads as TGTGCCATCAGTTGGGGACAGGGCTCCTACGAGCAGTACTTC.